The entry below describes one TCR beta chain. CDR3 length: 13 amino acids. In germline, CDR1 is LGHNA, CDR2 YSLEER. V dropped 3 bases and J dropped 6 bases, with 9 bases sitting between them. The PCR used 60 Vbeta and 13 Jbeta primers. The protocol was immunoSEQ multiplex PCR, while the TCRdb copy is restricted to in-frame clones and leaves out a portion. The profile shows about 81,000 clones, 70% to 85% of them singletons. The entry originates in a study of cytomegalovirus exposure and HLA in healthy donors. This TCR was sampled from a man aged 50 to 60 in good health and CMV-seropositive. Sequenced material: PBMCs. The rearrangement joins TRBV4-3 to TRBJ2-1; possibly TRBD2 for D (5 bases). CDR3 DNA: TGCGCCAGCAGCCAGGTTACTAGCAATGAGCAGTTCTTC. It is translated as CASSQVTSNEQFF.